The T cell receptor beta chain described here comes from a study of T cell responses to AZD1222 COVID-19 vaccine. Whole-study results and caveats: Donors were chiefly white British, with a greater number of females, and clonal diversity was perhaps underestimated. Baseline serology detected seropositivity in only 5 to 7 AZD1222 recipients.

Clones were read by immunoSEQ multiplex PCR, and TCRdb kept only the in-frame ones, dropping some. The table shows 100,000 to 130,000 clones, with around nine tenths occurring only once. The germline gives CDR1 KGHSH, CDR2 LQKENI. This CDR3 spans 15 amino acids. V shed 2 bases and J shed 7 bases, with 12 bases lying between them. Of note for this clone: What it binds is unknown.

The V call is TRBV18, the J call TRBJ1-6; D is uncertain. This TCR derives from an adult in good health. The specimen comprised peripheral blood, sampled on day 0 of MenACWY control vaccination. The CDR3 nucleotides are TGTGCCAGCTCACCAGGAGCCGGTTCGAATTCACCCCTCCACTTT. The encoded protein is CASSPGAGSNSPLHF.